Listed below are T cell receptor beta chains from one sample, sequenced in a study of OX40 agonist ivuxolimab in advanced cancers. Sequencing used immunoSEQ multiplex PCR; TCRdb keeps in-frame clones, though not all of them. Of about 62,000 clones listed, 75% to 85% are singletons. Material: CD4+ or CD8+ T cells sorted from blood, obtained in a trial of the OX40 agonist ivuxolimab. The receptors originated from an adult with an advanced solid tumor such as melanoma, head and neck, liver or kidney cancer. The CDR3 runs from the conserved cysteine through the conserved F or W. D genes are given only for firm matches. Not every row has a clone size; where given, it reads once, few, many or a size class.

abundance	v_gene	len	j_gene	d_gene	CDR3nt	CDR3aa
-	TRBV2	14	TRBJ2-3	-	TGTGCCAGCAGGAGAGGGGAATTCACAGATACGCAGTATTTT	CASRRGEFTDTQYF
-	TRBV7-2	13	TRBJ2-7	-	TGTGCCAGCAGCTTAGCCAGGGAATACGAGCAGTACTTC	CASSLAREYEQYF
-	TRBV27	12	TRBJ2-1	-	TGTGCCAGCAGCCCGGGGTACAATGAGCAGTTCTTC	CASSPGYNEQFF
-	TRBV27	17	TRBJ1-1	-	TGTGCCAGCAGTCTCCGGGGCAGGGGCATTAAGAACACTGAAGCTTTCTTT	CASSLRGRGIKNTEAFF
-	TRBV9	16	TRBJ2-5	TRBD1	TGTGCCAGCAGCGAGACCGGGACAGGGGTTCTGGAGACCCAGTACTTC	CASSETGTGVLETQYF
-	TRBV19	14	TRBJ1-4	TRBD1	TGTGCCAGCACCAGGACAGGAAGAACGGAAAAACTGTTTTTT	CASTRTGRTEKLFF
few	TRBV30	12	TRBJ2-1	-	TGTGCCTGGACCGGGGCATACAATGAGCAGTTCTTC	CAWTGAYNEQFF
-	TRBV4-1	16	TRBJ2-1	TRBD2	TGCGCCAGCACCCACGGTTGGACTAGTGACTACAATGAGCAGTTCTTC	CASTHGWTSDYNEQFF
-	TRBV7-2	13	TRBJ2-5	-	TGTGCCAGCAGCTTTCTTGTCCAAGAGACCCAGTACTTC	CASSFLVQETQYF
once	TRBV29-1	17	TRBJ1-1	-	TGCAGCGTTGAAGCCGCCGGGACCAAAACACGGAACACTGAAGCTTTCTTT	CSVEAAGTKTRNTEAFF
-	TRBV19	15	TRBJ2-7	-	TGTGCCAGTAGCCAAGGGCCTGCAACACCTTACGAGCAGTACTTC	CASSQGPATPYEQYF
-	TRBV6-5	16	TRBJ1-4	-	TGTGCCAGCAGTTACGCCCATAATTTTCCGTCGAGAAAACTGTTTTTT	CASSYAHNFPSRKLFF
-	TRBV7-2	14	TRBJ2-7	-	TGTGCCAGCAGCCGGACAGCACAGGCCTACGAGCAGTACTTC	CASSRTAQAYEQYF
-	TRBV4-3	15	TRBJ1-5	-	TGCGCCAGCAGCCAAGAGCGCGAGGAGCTCTGGCCCCAGCATTTT	CASSQEREELWPQHF
-	TRBV11-2	17	TRBJ2-7	TRBD2	TGTGCCAGCAGCACAACTAGCGGGAGGGTCTCCTCACGCGAGCAGTACTTC	CASSTTSGRVSSREQYF